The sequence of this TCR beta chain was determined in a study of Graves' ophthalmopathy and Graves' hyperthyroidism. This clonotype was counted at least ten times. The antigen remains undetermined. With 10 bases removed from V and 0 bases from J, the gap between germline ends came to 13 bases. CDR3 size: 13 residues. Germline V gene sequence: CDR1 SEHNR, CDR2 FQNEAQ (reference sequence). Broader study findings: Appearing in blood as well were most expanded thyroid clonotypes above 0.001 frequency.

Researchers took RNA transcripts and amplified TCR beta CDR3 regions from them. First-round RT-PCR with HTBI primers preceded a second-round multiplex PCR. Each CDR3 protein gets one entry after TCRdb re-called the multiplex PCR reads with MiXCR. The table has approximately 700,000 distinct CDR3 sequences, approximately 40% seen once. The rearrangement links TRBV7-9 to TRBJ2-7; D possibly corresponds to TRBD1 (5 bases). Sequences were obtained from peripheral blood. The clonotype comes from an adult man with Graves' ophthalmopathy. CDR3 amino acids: CATRTRSSYEQYF. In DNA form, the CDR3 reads TGTGCCACTCGGACACGGAGCTCCTACGAGCAGTACTTC.